This TCR beta chain was documented in a study of blood T cell repertoires in COVID-19. Generated by immunoSEQ multiplex PCR, the TCRdb table keeps only in-frame clones and is missing some. The data contain more than 150,000 clones, roughly four fifths of them singletons. This TCR was sampled from a man aged 40-49 years who had recovered from COVID-19. Sequencing was performed on PBMCs or T cells enriched from blood (not recorded which).

The CDR3, as DNA: TGTGCCTGGAGCCGTCTGCGTGGTATAGATGGCTACACCTTC. It specifies CAWSRLRGIDGYTF. The V and J genes are TRBV30 and TRBJ1-2; no definite D call. The V end lost 3 bases, the J end lost 6 bases, and 17 bases lay between the germline ends. The CDR3 loop spans 14 amino acids. Germline V gives CDR1 GTSNPN, CDR2 SVGIG (reference sequence).